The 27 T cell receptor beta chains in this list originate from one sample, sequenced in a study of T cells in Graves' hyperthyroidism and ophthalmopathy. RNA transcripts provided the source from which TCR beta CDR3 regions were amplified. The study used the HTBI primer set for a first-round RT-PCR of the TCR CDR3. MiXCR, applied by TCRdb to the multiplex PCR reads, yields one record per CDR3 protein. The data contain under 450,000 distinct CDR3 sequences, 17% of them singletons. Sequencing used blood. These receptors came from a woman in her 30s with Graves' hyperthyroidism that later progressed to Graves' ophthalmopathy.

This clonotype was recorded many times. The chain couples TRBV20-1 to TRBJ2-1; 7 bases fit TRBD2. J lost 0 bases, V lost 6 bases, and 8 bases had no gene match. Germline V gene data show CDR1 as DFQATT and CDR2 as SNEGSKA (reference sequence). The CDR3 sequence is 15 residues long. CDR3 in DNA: TGCAGTGCCCCCGCCGGGGGGAGCTCCTACAATGAGCAGTTCTTC. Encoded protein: CSAPAGGSSYNEQFF.

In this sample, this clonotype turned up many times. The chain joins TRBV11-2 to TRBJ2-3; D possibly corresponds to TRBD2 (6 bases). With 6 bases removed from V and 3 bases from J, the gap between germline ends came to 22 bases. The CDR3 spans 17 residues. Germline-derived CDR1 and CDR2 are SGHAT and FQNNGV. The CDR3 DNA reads TGTGCCAGCAGGATGGCAGGGTGGGGGAGGAAAACAGATACGCAGTATTTT. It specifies CASRMAGWGRKTDTQYF.

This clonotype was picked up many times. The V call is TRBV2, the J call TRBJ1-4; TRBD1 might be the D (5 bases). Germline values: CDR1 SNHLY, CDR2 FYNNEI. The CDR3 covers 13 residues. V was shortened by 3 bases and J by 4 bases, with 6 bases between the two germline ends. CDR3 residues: CASSDDSNEKLFF. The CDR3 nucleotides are TGTGCCAGCAGTGATGACAGTAATGAAAAACTGTTTTTT.

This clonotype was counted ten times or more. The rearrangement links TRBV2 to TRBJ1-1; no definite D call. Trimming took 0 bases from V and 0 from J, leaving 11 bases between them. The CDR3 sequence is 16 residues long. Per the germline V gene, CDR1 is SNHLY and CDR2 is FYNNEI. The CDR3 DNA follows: TGTGCCAGCAGTGAAGCCACACCTGCGATGAACACTGAAGCTTTCTTT. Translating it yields CASSEATPAMNTEAFF.

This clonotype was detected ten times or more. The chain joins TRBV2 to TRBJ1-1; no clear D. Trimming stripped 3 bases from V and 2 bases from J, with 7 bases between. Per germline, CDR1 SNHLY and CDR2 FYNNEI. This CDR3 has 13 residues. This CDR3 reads CASSDERNTEAFF. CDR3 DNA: TGTGCCAGCAGTGATGAGAGAAACACTGAAGCTTTCTTT.

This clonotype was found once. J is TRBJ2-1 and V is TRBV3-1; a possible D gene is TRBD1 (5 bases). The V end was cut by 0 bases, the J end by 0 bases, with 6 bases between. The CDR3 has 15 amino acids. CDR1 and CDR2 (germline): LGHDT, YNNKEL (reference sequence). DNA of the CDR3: TGTGCCAGCAGCCAAGAACAGGTCTCCTACAATGAGCAGTTCTTC. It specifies CASSQEQVSYNEQFF.

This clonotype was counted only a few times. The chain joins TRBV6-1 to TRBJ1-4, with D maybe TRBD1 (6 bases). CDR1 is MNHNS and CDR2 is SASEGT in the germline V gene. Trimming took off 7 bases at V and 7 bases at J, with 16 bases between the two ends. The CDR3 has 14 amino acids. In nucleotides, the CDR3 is TGTGCCAGCACCACACGGGGGGCAATTGAAAAACTGTTTTTT. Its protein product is CASTTRGAIEKLFF.

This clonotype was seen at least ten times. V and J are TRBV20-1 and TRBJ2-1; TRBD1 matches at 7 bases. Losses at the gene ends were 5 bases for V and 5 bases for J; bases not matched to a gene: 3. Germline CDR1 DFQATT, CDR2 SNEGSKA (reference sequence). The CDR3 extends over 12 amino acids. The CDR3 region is CSALDRDNEQFF. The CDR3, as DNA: TGCAGTGCTTTAGACAGGGACAATGAGCAGTTCTTC.

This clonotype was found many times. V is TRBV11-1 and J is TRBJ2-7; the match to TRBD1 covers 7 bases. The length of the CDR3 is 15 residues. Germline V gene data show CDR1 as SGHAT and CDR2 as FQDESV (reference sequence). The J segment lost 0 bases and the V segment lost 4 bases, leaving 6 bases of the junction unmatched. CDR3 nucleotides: TGTGCCAGCAGCTCGACAGGGACCTTCTCCTACGAGCAGTACTTC. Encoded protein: CASSSTGTFSYEQYF.

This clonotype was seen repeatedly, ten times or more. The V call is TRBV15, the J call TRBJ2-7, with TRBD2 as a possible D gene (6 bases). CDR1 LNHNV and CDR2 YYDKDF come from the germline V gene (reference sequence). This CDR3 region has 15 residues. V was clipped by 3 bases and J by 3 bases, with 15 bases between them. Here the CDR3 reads CATSSPGGAFYEQYF. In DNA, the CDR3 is TGTGCCACCAGCAGCCCAGGCGGGGCGTTCTACGAGCAGTACTTC.

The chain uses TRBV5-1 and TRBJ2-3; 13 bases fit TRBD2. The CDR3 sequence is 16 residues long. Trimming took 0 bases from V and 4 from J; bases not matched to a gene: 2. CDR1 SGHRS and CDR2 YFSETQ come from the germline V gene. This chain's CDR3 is CASSLATSGRADTQYF. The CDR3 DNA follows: TGCGCCAGCAGCTTGGCAACTAGCGGGAGGGCAGATACGCAGTATTTT.

The CDR3 is CASSSSGQGYEQYF. The CDR3 region has the DNA TGTGCCAGCAGTTCCTCGGGACAGGGGTACGAGCAGTACTTC. The rearrangement joins TRBV27 to TRBJ2-7; 10 bases fit TRBD1. This CDR3 region has 14 residues. CDR1 MNHEY and CDR2 SMNVEV come from the germline V gene (reference sequence). After removal of 4 bases from V and 4 bases from J, the junction contained 4 bases not matched to a gene.

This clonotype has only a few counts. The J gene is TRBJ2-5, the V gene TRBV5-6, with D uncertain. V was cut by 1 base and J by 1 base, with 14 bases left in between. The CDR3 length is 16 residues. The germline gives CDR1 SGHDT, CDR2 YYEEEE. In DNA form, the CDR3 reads TGTGCCAGCAGCTTGAGTTTACCATCAGGCCAAGAGACCCAGTACTTC. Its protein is CASSLSLPSGQETQYF.

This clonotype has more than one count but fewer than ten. The DNA for the CDR3 is TGTGCCAGCAGCGCGACAGGGCCACTACTAAACACTGAAGCTTTCTTT. Residues: CASSATGPLLNTEAFF. This rearrangement joins TRBV7-6 to TRBJ1-1; 7 bases match TRBD1. Germline-derived CDR1 and CDR2 are SGHVS and FNYEAQ. This CDR3 is 16 amino acids long. After removal of 5 bases from V and 2 bases from J, the junction contained 11 bases not matched to a gene.

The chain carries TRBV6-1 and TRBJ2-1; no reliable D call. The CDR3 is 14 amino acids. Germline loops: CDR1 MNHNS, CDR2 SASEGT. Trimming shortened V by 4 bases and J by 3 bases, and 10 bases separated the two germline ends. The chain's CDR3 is CASSAPLSYNEQFF. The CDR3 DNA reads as TGTGCCAGCAGTGCACCCTTGAGCTACAATGAGCAGTTCTTC.

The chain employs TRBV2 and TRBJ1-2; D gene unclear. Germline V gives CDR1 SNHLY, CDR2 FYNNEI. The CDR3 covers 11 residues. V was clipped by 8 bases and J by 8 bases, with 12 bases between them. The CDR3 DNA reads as TGTGCCAGCGGTCCACCGCGGGGCTACACCTTC. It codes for CASGPPRGYTF.

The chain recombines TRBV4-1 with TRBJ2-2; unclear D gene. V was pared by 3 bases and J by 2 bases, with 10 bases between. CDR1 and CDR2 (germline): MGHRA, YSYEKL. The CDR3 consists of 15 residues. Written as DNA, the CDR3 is TGCGCCAGCAGCCAGCGCCGTATAAACACCGGGGAGCTGTTTTTT. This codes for CASSQRRINTGELFF.

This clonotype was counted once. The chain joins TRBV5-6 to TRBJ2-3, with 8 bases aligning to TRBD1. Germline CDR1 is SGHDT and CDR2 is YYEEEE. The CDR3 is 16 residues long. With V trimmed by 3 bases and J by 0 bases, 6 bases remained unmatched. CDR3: CASSWGQAVSTDTQYF. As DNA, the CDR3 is TGTGCCAGCAGCTGGGGACAGGCGGTTAGCACAGATACGCAGTATTTT.

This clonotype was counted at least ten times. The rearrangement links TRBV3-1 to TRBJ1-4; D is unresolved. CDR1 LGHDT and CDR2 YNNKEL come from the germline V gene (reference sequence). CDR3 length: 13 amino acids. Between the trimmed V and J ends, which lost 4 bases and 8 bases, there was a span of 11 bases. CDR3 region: CASSPPGSEKLFF. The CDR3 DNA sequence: TGTGCCAGCAGCCCGCCGGGGAGCGAAAAACTGTTTTTT.

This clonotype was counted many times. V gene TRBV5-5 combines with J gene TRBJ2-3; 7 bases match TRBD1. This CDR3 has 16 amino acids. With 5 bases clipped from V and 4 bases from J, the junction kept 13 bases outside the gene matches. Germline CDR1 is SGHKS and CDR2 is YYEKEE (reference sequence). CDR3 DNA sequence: TGTGCCAGCAGTTCATACCGGGACAGTCTTTCAGATACGCAGTATTTT. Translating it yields CASSSYRDSLSDTQYF.

CDR3 sequence: CSASTDLDTLSYEQYF. The CDR3 nucleotides read TGCAGTGCTTCGACAGACCTCGATACCCTCTCCTACGAGCAGTACTTC. This sequence joins TRBV20-1 and TRBJ2-7, with D maybe TRBD1 (5 bases). The V end lost 5 bases, the J end lost 0 bases, and 20 bases lay between the germline ends. The CDR3 loop spans 16 amino acids. In germline, CDR1 is DFQATT, CDR2 SNEGSKA (reference sequence).

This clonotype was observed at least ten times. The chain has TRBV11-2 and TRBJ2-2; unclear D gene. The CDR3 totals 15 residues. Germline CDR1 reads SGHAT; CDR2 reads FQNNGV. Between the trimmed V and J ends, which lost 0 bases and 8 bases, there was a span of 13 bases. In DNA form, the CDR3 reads TGTGCCAGCAGCTTAGAGGCCCCCTTGGGGGGGGAGCTGTTTTTT. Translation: CASSLEAPLGGELFF. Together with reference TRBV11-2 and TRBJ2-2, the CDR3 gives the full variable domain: EAGVAQSPRYKIIEKRQSVAFWCNPISGHATLYWYQQILGQGPKLLIQFQNNGVVDDSQLPKDRFSAERLKGVDSTLKIQPAKLEDSAVYLCASSLEAPLGGELFFGEGSRLTVL.

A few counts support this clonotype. CDR3 coding DNA: TGCGCCAGCAGCAGGATAGCGGGTGAAGTTGTAGATACGCAGTATTTT. Translating gives CASSRIAGEVVDTQYF. The chain employs TRBV5-1 and TRBJ2-3; 7 nucleotides agree with TRBD2. The CDR3 length is 16 residues. With V trimmed by 4 bases and J by 5 bases, 13 bases remained unmatched. CDR1 and CDR2 (germline): SGHRS, YFSETQ. The variable domain in full, with the rest retrieved from reference TRBV5-1 and TRBJ2-3, is KAGVTQTPRYLIKTRGQQVTLSCSPISGHRSVSWYQQTPGQGLQFLFEYFSETQRNKGNFPGRFSGRQFSNSRSEMNVSTLELGDSALYLCASSRIAGEVVDTQYFGPGTRLTVL.

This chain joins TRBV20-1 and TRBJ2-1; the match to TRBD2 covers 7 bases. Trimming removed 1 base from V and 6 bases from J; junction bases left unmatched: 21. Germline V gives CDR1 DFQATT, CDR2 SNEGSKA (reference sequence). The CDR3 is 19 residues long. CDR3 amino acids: CSARVTICGSPPLCNEQFF. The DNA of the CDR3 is TGCAGTGCTAGAGTGACTATTTGCGGGAGCCCCCCTTTATGCAATGAGCAGTTCTTC.

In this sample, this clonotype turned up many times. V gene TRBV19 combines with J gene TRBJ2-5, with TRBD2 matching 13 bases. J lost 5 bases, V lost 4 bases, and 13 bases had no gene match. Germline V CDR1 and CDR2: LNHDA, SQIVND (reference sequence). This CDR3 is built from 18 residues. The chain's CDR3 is CASSRSLLGLAGLETQYF. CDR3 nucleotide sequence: TGTGCCAGTAGTAGAAGCCTACTGGGACTAGCGGGATTGGAGACCCAGTACTTC.

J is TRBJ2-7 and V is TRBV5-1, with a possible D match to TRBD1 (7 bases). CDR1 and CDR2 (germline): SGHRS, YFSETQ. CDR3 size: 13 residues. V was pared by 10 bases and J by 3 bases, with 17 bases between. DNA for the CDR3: TGCGCCTCACGGAGGGACAGTAACTACGAGCAGTACGTC. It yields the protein CASRRDSNYEQYV.

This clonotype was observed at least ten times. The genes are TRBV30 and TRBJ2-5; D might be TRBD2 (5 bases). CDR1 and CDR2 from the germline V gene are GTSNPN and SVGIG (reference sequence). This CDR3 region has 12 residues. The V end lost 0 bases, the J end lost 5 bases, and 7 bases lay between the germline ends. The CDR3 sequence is CAWSVSGETQYF. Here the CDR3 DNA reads TGTGCCTGGAGTGTATCGGGGGAGACCCAGTACTTC.